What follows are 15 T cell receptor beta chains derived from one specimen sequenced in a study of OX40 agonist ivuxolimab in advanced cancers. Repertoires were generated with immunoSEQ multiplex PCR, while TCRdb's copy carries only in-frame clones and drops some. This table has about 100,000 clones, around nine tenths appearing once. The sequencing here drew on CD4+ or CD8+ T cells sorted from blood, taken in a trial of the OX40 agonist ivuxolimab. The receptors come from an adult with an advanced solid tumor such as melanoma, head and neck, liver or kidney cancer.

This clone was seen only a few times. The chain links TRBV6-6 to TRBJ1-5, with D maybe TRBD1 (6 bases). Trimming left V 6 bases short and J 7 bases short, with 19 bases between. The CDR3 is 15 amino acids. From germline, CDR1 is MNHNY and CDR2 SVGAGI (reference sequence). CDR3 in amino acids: CASSRTAGAGQPQHF. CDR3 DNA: TGTGCCAGCAGCCGAACTGCGGGGGCGGGACAGCCCCAGCATTTT.

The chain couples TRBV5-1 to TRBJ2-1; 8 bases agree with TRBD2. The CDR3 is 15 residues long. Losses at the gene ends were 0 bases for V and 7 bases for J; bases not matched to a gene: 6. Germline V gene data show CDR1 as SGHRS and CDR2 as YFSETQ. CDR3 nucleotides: TGCGCCAGCAGCTTGGTTAGCGGGACGGGAAATGAGCAGTTCTTC. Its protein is CASSLVSGTGNEQFF.

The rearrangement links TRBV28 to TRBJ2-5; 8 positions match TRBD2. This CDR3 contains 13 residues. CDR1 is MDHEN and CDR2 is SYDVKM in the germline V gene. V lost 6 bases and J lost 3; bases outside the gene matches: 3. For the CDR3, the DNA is TGTGCCAGCAGCCAACTAGCGGAAGAGACCCAGTACTTC. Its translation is CASSQLAEETQYF.

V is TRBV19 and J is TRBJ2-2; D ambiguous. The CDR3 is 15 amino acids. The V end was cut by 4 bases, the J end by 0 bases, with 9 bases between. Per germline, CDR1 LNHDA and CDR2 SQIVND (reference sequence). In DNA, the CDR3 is TGTGCCAGTAGTAACTGGGCCTCGAACACCGGGGAGCTGTTTTTT. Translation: CASSNWASNTGELFF.

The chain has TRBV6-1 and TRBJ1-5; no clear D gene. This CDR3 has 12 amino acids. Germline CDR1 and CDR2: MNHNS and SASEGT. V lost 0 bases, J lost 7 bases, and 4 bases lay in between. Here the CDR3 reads CASSEAYQPQHF. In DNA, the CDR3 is TGTGCCAGCAGTGAAGCGTACCAGCCCCAGCATTTT.

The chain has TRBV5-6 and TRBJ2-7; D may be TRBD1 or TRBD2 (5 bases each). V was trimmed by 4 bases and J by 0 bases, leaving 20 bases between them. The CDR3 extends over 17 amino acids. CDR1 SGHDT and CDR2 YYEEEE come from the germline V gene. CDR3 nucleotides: TGTGCCAGCAGCCCACGTACGAGGGGCGCAGGCTCCTACGAGCAGTACTTC. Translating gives CASSPRTRGAGSYEQYF.

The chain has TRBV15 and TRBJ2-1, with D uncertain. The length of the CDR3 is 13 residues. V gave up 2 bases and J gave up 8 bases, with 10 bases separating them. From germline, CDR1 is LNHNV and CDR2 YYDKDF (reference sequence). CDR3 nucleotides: TGTGCCACCAGCAGATCAAGCAACGATGAGCAGTTCTTC. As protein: CATSRSSNDEQFF.

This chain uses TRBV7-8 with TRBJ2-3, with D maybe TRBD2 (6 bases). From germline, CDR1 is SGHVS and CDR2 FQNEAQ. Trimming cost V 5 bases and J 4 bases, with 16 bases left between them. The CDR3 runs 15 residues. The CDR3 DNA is TGTGCCAGCAGCCTCCGGGACTCCGTCCCAGATACGCAGTATTTT. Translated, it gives CASSLRDSVPDTQYF. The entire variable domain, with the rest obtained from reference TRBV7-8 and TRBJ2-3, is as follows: GAGVSQSPRYKVAKRGQDVALRCDPISGHVSLFWYQQALGQGPEFLTYFQNEAQLDKSGLPSDRFFAERPEGSVSTLKIQRTQQEDSAVYLCASSLRDSVPDTQYFGPGTRLTVL.

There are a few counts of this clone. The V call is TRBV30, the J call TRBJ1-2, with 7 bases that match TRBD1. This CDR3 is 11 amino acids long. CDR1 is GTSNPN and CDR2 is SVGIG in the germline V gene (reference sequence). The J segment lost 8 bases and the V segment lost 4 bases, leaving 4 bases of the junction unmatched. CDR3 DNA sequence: TGTGCCTGGAACGGAGGGGGCGGCTACACCTTC. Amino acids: CAWNGGGGYTF.

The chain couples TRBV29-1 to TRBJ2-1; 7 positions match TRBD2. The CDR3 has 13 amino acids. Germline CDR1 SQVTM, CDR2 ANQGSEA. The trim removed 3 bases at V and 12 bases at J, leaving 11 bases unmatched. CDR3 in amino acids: CSVDLRERNRQFF. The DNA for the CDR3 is TGCAGCGTTGATTTGCGGGAGAGAAATAGGCAGTTCTTC.

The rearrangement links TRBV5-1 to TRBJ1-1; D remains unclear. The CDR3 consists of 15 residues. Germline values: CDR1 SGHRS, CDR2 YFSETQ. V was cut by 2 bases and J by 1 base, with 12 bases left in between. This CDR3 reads CASSLEVLRNTEAFF. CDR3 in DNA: TGCGCCAGCAGCTTAGAGGTGCTGCGGAACACTGAAGCTTTCTTT.

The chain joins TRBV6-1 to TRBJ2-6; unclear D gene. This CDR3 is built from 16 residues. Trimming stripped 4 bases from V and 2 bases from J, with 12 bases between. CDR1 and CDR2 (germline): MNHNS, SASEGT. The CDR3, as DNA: TGTGCCAGCAGTGCCTCCCCAGGTGCTGGGGCCAACGTCCTGACTTTC. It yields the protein CASSASPGAGANVLTF.

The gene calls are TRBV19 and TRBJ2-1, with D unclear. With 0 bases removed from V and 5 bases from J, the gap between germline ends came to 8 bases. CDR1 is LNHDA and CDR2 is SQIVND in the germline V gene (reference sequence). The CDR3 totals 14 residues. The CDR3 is CASSIDPVNNEQFF. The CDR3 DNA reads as TGTGCCAGTAGTATAGATCCCGTTAACAATGAGCAGTTCTTC.

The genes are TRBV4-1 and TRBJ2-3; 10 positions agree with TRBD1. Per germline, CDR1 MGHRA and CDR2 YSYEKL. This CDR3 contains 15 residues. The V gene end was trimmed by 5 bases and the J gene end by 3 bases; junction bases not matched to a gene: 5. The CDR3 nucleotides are TGCGCCAGCAGCTCAAGGACAGGGGGAACAGATACGCAGTATTTT. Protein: CASSSRTGGTDTQYF.

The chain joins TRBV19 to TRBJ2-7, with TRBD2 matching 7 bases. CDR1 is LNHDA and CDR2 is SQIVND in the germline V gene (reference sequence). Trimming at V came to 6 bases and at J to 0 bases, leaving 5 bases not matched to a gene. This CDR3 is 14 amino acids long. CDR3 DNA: TGTGCCAGTAGCCGAGCGGGGCGCTCCTACGAGCAGTACTTC. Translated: CASSRAGRSYEQYF.